This TCR beta chain is drawn from a study of PD-1 blockade in classical Hodgkin lymphoma. Study results and limitations: Undefined causes, possibly disease activity or prior therapy, underlie the repertoire differences. TCR diversity at baseline was reported to be reduced in newly diagnosed patients relative to healthy donors.

Sequenced by immunoSEQ multiplex PCR; TCRdb stores in-frame clones only, minus some. Of 30,000 to 40,000 clones listed, around 89% are singletons. Specified time point: newly diagnosed, previously untreated cHL patient sample. Purification of CD4+ T cells from thawed PBMCs was achieved by magnetic negative selection. Acting as the comparison were PBMCs from newly diagnosed, untreated classical Hodgkin lymphoma. Points on this clone: Its antigen is still unknown.

V shed 2 bases, J shed 10 bases, and the junction held 8 bases outside the gene matches. This CDR3 is built from 15 residues. Germline lookup yields CDR1 SGHRS and CDR2 YFSETQ. The sample taken for sequencing was CD4+ T cells from blood. The chain has TRBV5-1 and TRBJ2-1, with TRBD2 identical over 11 bases. The clonotype was recovered from a human donor with classical Hodgkin lymphoma. The CDR3 sequence: CASSFLAGGLREQFF. The CDR3, as DNA: TGCGCCAGCAGCTTTCTAGCGGGGGGTTTACGGGAGCAGTTCTTC.